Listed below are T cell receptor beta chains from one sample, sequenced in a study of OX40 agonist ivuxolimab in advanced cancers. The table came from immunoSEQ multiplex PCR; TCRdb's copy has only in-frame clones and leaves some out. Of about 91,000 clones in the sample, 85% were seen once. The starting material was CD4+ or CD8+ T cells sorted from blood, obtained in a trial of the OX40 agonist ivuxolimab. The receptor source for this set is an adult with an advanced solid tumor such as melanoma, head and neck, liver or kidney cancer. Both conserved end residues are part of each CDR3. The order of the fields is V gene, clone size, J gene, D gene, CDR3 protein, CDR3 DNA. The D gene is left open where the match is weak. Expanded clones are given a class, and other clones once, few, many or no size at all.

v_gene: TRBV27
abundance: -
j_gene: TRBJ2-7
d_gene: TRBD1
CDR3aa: CASSDPHRDRAHEQYF
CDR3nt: TGTGCCAGCAGCGACCCCCACCGGGACAGGGCACACGAGCAGTACTTC

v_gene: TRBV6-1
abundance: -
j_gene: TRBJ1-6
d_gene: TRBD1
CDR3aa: CASMAGQGANSPLHF
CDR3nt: TGTGCCAGCATGGCGGGGCAGGGGGCGAATTCACCCCTCCACTTT

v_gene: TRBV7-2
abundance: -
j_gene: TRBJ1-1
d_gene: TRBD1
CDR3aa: CASSTQGATEAFF
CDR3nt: TGTGCCAGCAGCACACAGGGGGCCACTGAAGCTTTCTTT

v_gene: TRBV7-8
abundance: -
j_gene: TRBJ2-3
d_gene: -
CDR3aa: CASSRADTQYF
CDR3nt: TGTGCCAGCAGCCGCGCAGATACGCAGTATTTT

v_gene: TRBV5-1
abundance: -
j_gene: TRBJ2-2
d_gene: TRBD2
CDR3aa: CASSSVAGMNTGELFF
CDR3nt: TGCGCCAGCAGCTCGGTAGCGGGGATGAACACCGGGGAGCTGTTTTTT

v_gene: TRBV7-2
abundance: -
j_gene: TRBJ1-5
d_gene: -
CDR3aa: CASSTIDSSNQPQHF
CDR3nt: TGTGCCAGCAGCACGATAGACAGTAGCAATCAGCCCCAGCATTTT

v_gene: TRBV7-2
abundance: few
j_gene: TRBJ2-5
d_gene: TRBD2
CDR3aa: CASSLAFAGGWETQYF
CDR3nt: TGTGCCAGCAGCTTAGCGTTCGCGGGGGGGTGGGAGACCCAGTACTTC

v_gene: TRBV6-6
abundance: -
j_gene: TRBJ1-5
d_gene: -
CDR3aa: CASRDQVSNQPQHF
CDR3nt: TGTGCCAGCAGGGATCAGGTGAGCAATCAGCCCCAGCATTTT

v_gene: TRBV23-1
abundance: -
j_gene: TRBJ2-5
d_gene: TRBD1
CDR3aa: CASGSTGTGEGPRETQYF
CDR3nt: TGCGCCAGCGGTTCCACCGGGACAGGGGAGGGGCCCAGGGAGACCCAGTACTTC

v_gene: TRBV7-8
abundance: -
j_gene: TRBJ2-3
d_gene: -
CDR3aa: CASSLGGTDTQYF
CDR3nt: TGTGCCAGCAGCTTGGGGGGCACAGATACGCAGTATTTT

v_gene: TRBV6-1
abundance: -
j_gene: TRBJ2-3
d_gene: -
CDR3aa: CATQGGADTQYF
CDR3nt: TGTGCCACTCAGGGGGGGGCAGATACGCAGTATTTT

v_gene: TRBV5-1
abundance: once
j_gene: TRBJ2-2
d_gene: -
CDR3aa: CASSTLGRDTGELFF
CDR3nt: TGCGCCAGCAGCACCTTAGGTCGTGACACCGGGGAGCTGTTTTTT

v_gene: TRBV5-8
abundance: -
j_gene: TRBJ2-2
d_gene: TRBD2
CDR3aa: CASSKASLAGGPTGELFF
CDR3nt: TGTGCCAGCAGTAAAGCGTCCCTAGCGGGGGGGCCCACCGGGGAGCTGTTTTTT

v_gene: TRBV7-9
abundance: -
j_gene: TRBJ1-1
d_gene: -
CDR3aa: CASSLVAGANTEAFF
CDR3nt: TGTGCCAGCAGCTTAGTTGCAGGGGCGAACACTGAAGCTTTCTTT

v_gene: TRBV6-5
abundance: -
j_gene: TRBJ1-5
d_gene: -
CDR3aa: CASRPTGINQPQHF
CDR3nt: TGTGCCAGCAGGCCTACAGGGATCAATCAGCCCCAGCATTTT

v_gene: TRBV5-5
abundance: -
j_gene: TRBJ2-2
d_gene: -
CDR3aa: CASSLGPLAGELFF
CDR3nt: TGTGCCAGCAGCTTGGGGCCGTTGGCCGGGGAGCTGTTTTTT

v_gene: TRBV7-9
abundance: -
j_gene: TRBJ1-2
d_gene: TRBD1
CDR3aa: CASSLGGTGVYYGYTF
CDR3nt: TGTGCCAGCAGCCTTGGGGGGACAGGGGTTTACTATGGCTACACCTTC

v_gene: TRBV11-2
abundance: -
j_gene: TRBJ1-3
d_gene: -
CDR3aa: CASSLERVNTIYF
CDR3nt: TGTGCCAGCAGCTTAGAACGCGTAAACACCATATATTTT

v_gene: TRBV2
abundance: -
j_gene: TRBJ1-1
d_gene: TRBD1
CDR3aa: CASSRQGGTEAFF
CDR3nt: TGTGCCAGCAGCCGACAGGGGGGGACTGAAGCTTTCTTT

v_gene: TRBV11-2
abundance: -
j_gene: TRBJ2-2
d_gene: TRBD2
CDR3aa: CASSLLAGENTGELFF
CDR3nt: TGTGCCAGCAGCCTTCTAGCGGGGGAGAACACCGGGGAGCTGTTTTTT

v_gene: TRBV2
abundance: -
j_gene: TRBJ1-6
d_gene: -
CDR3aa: CASTIGPGAIGSPLHF
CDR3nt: TGTGCCAGCACGATTGGGCCGGGGGCGATTGGTTCACCCCTCCACTTT

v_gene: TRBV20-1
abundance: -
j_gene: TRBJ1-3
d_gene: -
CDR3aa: CSARQTNTIYF
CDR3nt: TGCAGTGCTAGACAGACAAACACCATATATTTT

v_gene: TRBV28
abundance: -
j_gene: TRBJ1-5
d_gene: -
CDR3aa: CASFPLGAYQPQHF
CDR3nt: TGTGCCAGCTTTCCCTTAGGGGCCTATCAGCCCCAGCATTTT

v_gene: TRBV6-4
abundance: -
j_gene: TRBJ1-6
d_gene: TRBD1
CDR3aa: CAGPSGGNSYNSPLHF
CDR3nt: TGTGCCGGACCCTCAGGGGGAAACTCCTATAATTCACCCCTCCACTTT

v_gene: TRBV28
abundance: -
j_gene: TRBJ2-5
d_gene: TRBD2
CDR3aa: CASSFSSGRAKTQYF
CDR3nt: TGTGCCAGCAGTTTCTCTAGCGGGAGGGCGAAGACCCAGTACTTC

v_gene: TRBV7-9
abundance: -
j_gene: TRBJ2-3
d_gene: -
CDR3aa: CASSLYTGTTDTQYF
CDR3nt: TGTGCCAGCAGCTTATATACAGGTACCACAGATACGCAGTATTTT

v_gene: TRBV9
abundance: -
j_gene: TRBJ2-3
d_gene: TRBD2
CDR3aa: CASSGGLGGVTDTQYF
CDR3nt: TGTGCCAGCAGCGGGGGACTAGGCGGTGTCACAGATACGCAGTATTTT

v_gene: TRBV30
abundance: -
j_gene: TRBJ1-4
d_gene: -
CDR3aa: CAWTEGGTAPEKLFF
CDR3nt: TGTGCCTGGACCGAAGGGGGGACCGCCCCTGAAAAACTGTTTTTT

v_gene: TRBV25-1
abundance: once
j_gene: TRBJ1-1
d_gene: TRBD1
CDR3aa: CASSELGQGGMNTEAFF
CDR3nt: TGTGCCAGCAGTGAATTAGGACAGGGGGGTATGAACACTGAAGCTTTCTTT

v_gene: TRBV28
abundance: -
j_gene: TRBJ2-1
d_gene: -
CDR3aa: CASSPPSPAGNEQFF
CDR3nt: TGTGCCAGCAGTCCCCCGTCCCCGGCAGGTAATGAGCAGTTCTTC

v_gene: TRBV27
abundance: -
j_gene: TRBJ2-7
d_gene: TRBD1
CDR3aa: CASSWGRGTLTSYEQYF
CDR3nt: TGTGCCAGCAGTTGGGGCAGGGGGACCCTCACCTCCTACGAGCAGTACTTC

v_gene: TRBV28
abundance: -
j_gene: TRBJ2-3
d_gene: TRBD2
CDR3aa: CASRGHIAGPADTQYF
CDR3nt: TGTGCCAGCAGGGGCCATATAGCGGGCCCGGCGGATACGCAGTATTTT

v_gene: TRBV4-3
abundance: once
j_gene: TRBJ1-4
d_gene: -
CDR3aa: CASSQDFWGDEKLFF
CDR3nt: TGCGCCAGCAGCCAAGATTTTTGGGGGGATGAAAAACTGTTTTTT

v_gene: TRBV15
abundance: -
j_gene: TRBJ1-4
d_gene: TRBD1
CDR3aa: CATSSDRGKLFF
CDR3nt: TGTGCCACCAGCAGTGACAGGGGAAAACTGTTTTTT

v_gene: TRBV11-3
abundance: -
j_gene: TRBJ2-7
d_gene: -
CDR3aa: CASSLGGASHEQYF
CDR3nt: TGTGCCAGCAGCTTAGGCGGCGCATCCCACGAGCAGTACTTC

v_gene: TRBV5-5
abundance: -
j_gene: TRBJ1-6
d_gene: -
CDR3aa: CASSLLSSDNSPLHF
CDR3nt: TGTGCCAGCAGCTTGTTGAGCAGTGATAATTCACCCCTCCACTTT

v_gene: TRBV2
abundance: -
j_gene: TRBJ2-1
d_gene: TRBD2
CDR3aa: CASTEQRGVTEQFF
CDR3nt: TGTGCCAGCACGGAACAGCGGGGGGTAACGGAGCAGTTCTTC

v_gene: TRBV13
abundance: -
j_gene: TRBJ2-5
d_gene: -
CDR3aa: CASSLLAYQETQYF
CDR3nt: TGTGCCAGCAGCTTACTAGCATACCAAGAGACCCAGTACTTC

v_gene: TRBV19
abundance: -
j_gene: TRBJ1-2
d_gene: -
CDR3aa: CASSRDQYGYTF
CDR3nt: TGTGCCAGTAGTCGTGACCAGTATGGCTACACCTTC

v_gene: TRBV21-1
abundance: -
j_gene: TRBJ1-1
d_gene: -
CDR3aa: CASSRPRPYTEAFF
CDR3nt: TGTGCCAGCAGCAGGCCCCGACCGTACACTGAAGCTTTCTTT

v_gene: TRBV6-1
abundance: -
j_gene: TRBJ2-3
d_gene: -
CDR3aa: CASSHLNRGDTQYF
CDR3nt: TGTGCCAGCAGTCACCTCAACCGAGGGGATACGCAGTATTTT

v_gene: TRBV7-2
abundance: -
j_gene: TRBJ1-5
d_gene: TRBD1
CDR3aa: CASSTDRGWRQPQHF
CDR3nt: TGTGCCAGCAGCACTGACAGGGGATGGCGGCAGCCCCAGCATTTT

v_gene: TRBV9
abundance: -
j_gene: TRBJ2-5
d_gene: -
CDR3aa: CASSPTGETQYF
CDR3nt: TGTGCCAGCAGCCCCACCGGAGAGACCCAGTACTTC

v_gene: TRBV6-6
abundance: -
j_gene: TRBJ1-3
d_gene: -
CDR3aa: CASSYISQGNTIYF
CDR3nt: TGTGCCAGCAGTTACATCTCTCAGGGGAACACCATATATTTT

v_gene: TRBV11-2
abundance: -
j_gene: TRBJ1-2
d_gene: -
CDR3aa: CASNQAGHRTPRGYTF
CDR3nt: TGTGCCAGCAACCAAGCGGGACACCGAACCCCGAGAGGCTACACCTTC

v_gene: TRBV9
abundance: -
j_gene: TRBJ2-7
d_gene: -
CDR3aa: CASSVAEGTPPYEQYF
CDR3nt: TGTGCCAGCAGCGTAGCTGAAGGGACACCGCCCTACGAGCAGTACTTC

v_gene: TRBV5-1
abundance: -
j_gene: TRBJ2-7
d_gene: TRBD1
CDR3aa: CASSEDRAYYEQYF
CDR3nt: TGCGCCAGCAGCGAAGACAGGGCATACTACGAGCAGTACTTC

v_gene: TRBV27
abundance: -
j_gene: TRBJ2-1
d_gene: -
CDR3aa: CASSSRVGGLYNEQFF
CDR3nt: TGTGCCAGCAGTTCAAGAGTCGGGGGGCTCTACAATGAGCAGTTCTTC

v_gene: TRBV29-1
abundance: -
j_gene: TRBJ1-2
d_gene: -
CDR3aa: CSAGDGNYGYTF
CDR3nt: TGCAGCGCAGGGGACGGGAACTATGGCTACACCTTC

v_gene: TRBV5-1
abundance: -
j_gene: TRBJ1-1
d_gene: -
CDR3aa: CASYAGLMNTEAFF
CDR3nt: TGCGCCAGCTATGCCGGACTCATGAACACTGAAGCTTTCTTT

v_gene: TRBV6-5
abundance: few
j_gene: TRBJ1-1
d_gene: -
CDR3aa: CASSANTEAFF
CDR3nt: TGTGCCAGCAGTGCTAACACTGAAGCTTTCTTT

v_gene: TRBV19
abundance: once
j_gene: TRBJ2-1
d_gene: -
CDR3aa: CASSPWRGLINEQFF
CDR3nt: TGTGCCAGTAGTCCGTGGCGGGGGCTTATCAATGAGCAGTTCTTC

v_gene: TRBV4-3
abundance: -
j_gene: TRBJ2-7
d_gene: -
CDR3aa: CASSQDPGVRYEQYF
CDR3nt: TGCGCCAGCAGCCAAGATCCTGGAGTCCGGTACGAGCAGTACTTC